This T cell receptor beta chain was identified in a study of response to subunit inactivated influenza vaccine. General observations from the study: Authors suggested each seasonal flu vaccination may recruit only limited numbers of new T cells.

In TCRdb, the RT-PCR reads were re-called with MiXCR into one record per CDR3 protein. The sample carries 800,000 or so distinct CDR3 sequences, around 21% recorded once. A remark on this clonotype: Its antigen is unidentified.

The CDR3 has 15 amino acids. Deletions cut 0 bases from V and 2 bases from J, with 8 bases between. Germline values: CDR1 MGHRA, CDR2 YSYEKL. V and J are TRBV4-1 and TRBJ1-3, with D unclear. The starting material was PBMCs from blood, obtained roughly 5 days after vaccination. This receptor was obtained from a man between 50 and 59 years old who received an inactivated influenza vaccine. CDR3 region: CASSQDERTGNTIYF. The CDR3 DNA reads as TGCGCCAGCAGCCAAGATGAAAGGACTGGAAACACCATATATTTT.